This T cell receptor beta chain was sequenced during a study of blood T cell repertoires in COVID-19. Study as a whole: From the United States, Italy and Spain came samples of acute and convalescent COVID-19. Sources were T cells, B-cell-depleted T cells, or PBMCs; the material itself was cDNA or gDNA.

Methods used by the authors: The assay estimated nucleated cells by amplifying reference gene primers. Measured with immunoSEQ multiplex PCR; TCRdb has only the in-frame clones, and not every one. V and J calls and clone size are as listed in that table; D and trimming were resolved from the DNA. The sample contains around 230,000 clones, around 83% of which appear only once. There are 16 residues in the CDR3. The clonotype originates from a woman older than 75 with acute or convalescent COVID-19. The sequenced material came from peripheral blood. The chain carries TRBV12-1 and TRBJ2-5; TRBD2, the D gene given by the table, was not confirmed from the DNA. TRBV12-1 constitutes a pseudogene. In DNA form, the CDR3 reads TGTGCCAGCAGCTTTCGGGGGTTAGTGGATGAAGGGACCCAGTACTTC. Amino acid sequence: CASSFRGLVDEGTQYF.